This T cell receptor beta chain stems from a study of blood T cell repertoires in COVID-19. Adults between about 18 and 95 years of age took part from under 25 US areas. The CDR3 runs 14 residues. CDR1 and CDR2 (germline): MDHEN, SYDVKM. Trimming left V 7 bases short and J 4 bases short, with 14 bases between. Authors' data handling: Estimates of nucleated cell counts were drawn from the amplification of reference gene primers. The method was immunoSEQ multiplex PCR; TCRdb's version includes in-frame clones alone and lacks a portion of them. That table furnishes V, J and clone size, whereas the DNA furnished D and trimming. The sample holds roughly 68,000 clones, more than 80% seen once.

The genes are TRBV28 and TRBJ1-5, with no clear D. The sequence derives from a woman aged 40 to 55 with acute COVID-19. Sequences were obtained from PBMCs or T cells enriched from blood (not recorded which). This CDR3 reads CASIQAGQNQPQHF. Here the CDR3 DNA reads TGTGCCAGCATCCAAGCAGGCCAGAATCAGCCCCAGCATTTT.